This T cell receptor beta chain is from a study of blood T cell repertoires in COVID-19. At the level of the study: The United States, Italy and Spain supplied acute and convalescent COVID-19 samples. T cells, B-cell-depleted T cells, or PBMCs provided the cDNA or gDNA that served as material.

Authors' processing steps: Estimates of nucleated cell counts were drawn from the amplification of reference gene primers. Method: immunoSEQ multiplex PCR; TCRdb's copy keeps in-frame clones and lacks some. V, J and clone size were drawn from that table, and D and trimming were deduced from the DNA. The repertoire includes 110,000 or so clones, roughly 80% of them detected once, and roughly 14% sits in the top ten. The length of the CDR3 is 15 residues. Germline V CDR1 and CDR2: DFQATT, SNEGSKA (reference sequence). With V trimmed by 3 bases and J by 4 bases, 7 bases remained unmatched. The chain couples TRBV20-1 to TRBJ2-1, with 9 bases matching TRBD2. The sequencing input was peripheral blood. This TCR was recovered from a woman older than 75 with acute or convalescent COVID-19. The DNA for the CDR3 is TGCAGTGCTAGTGGCAGTAGCGGGAGTTACAATGAGCAGTTCTTC. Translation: CSASGSSGSYNEQFF.